A single T cell receptor beta chain is shown here with its context. The antigen is not known. Collection occurred without any documented infections or immune events in donors. CDR1 and CDR2 from the germline V gene are MNHEY and SVGAGI. This CDR3 spans 15 amino acids. V was clipped by 5 bases and J by 1 base, with 14 bases between them. The data were taken from a study of identifying expanded T cells in peripheral blood. Study results and limitations: Over about two and four weeks, about 15 and 19 clones changed, versus around 1.3 between replicates. Approximately two-week clone count variance significantly increased as total template count grew.

Generated by immunoSEQ multiplex PCR, the TCRdb table keeps only in-frame clones and is missing some. The sample lists 84,000 or so clones, roughly 89% occurring once. The TCR comes from a person aged 18 to 75 in good health. Sequencing was performed on blood. The rearrangement links TRBV6-5 to TRBJ1-2; D call uncertain. CDR3 region: CASSPVDGFNYGYTF. As DNA, the CDR3 is TGTGCCAGCAGTCCCGTTGACGGATTTAACTATGGCTACACCTTC.